The 2 T cell receptor beta chains given below trace back to one sample, sequenced in a study of cytomegalovirus exposure and HLA in healthy donors. Profiling relied on immunoSEQ multiplex PCR, and the TCRdb table lists in-frame clones only, not all of them. The sample has about 400,000 clones, 75% to 90% seen once. Specimen: PBMCs. Receptors were obtained from a woman aged 18 to 35 in good health and CMV-seronegative.

The chain employs TRBV30 and TRBJ2-3; 8 bases map to TRBD2. Germline CDR1 reads GTSNPN; CDR2 reads SVGIG (reference sequence). V dropped 2 bases and J dropped 6; count of bases not matched to a gene: 10. This CDR3 spans 15 amino acids. The CDR3 sequence is CAWSSLASGLDTQYF. The CDR3 DNA follows: TGTGCCTGGAGTAGTTTGGCTAGCGGGTTGGATACGCAGTATTTT. The whole variable domain, remainder taken from reference TRBV30 and TRBJ2-3, is SQTIHQWPATLVQPVGSPLSLECTVEGTSNPNLYWYRQAAGRGLQLLFYSVGIGQISSEVPQNLSASRPQDRQFILSSKKLLLSDSGFYLCAWSSLASGLDTQYFGPGTRLTVL.

This clone was recorded only once. The V call is TRBV19, the J call TRBJ2-3; 7 bases fit TRBD2. The CDR3 loop spans 15 amino acids. Looked up from germline, CDR1 is LNHDA and CDR2 is SQIVND (reference sequence). J lost 3 bases, V lost 3 bases, and 6 bases had no gene match. In DNA form, the CDR3 reads TGTGCCAGTAGTATCGAGCGGGGTATAACAGATACGCAGTATTTT. Residues: CASSIERGITDTQYF.